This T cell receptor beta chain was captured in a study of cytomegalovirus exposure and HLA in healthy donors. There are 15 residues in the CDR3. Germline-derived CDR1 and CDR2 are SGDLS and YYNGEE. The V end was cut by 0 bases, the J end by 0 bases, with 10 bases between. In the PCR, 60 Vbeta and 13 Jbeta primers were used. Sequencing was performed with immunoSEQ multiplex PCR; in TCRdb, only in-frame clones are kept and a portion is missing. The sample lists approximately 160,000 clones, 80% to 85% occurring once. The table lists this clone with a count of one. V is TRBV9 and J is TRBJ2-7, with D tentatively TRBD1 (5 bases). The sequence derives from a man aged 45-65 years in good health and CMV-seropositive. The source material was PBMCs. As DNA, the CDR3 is TGTGCCAGCAGCGTAGCCCCAGACAGCTCCTACGAGCAGTACTTC. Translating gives CASSVAPDSSYEQYF.